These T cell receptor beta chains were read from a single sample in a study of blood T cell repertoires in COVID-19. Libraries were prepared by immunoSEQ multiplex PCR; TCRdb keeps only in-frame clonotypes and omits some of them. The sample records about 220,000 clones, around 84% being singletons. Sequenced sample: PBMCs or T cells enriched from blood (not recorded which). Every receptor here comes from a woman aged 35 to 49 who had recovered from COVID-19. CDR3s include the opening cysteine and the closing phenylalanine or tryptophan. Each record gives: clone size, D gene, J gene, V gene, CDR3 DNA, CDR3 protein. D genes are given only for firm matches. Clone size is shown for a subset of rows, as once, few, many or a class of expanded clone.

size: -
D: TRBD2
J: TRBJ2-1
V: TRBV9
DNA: TGTGCCAGCACCTCTAGCGGGGAGTACAATGAGCAGTTCTTC
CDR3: CASTSSGEYNEQFF

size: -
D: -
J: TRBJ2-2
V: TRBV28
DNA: TGTGCCAGCGGTAATCTCCGGGCCGGGGAGCTGTTTTTT
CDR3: CASGNLRAGELFF

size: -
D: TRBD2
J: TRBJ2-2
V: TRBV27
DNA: TGTGCCAGCAGGCCGCGGGGGGCCGCGAACACCGGGGAGCTGTTTTTT
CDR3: CASRPRGAANTGELFF

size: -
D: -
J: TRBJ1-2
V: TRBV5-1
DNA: TGCGCCAGCAGCTCGCGGACAGATAGTAGGATGGACTATGGCTACACCTTC
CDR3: CASSSRTDSRMDYGYTF

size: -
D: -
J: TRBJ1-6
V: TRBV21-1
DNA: TGTGCCAGCAGCAGAGATGCCTTAGACAGGGGGGGACGCTGCTATAATTCACCCCTCCACTTT
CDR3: CASSRDALDRGGRCYNSPLHF

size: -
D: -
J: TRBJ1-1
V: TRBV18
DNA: TGTGCCAGCTCACTCGGGACAAGGGGGTACACTGAAGCTTTCTTT
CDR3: CASSLGTRGYTEAFF

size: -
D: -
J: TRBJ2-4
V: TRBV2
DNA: TGTGCCAGCAACAGGGAGAGCATTCAGTACTTC
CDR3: CASNRESIQYF

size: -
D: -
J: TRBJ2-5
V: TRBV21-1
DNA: TGTGCCAGCATCTTTAAACGGCAGAGAGGACAGAGGCTTGAGACCCAGTACTTC
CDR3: CASIFKRQRGQRLETQYF

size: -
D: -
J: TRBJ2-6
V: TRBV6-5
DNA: TGTGCCAGCAGTCGCGCTGGCTCTGGGGCCAACGTCCTGACTTTC
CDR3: CASSRAGSGANVLTF

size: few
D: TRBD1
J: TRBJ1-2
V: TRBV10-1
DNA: TGCGCCAGCAGTGAGAGGACAGGGGAATTTCCCTATGGCTACACCTTC
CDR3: CASSERTGEFPYGYTF

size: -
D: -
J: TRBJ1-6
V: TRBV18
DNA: TGTGCCAGCTCACCAGCCCAGGGTGAAAATTCACCCCTCCACTTT
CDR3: CASSPAQGENSPLHF

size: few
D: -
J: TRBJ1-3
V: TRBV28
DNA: TGTGCCAGCAGTGACCCCGGGGGGGCTGGAAACACCATATATTTT
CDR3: CASSDPGGAGNTIYF

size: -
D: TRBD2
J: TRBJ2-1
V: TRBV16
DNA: TGTGCCAGCAGTCGAGCGGGAGTCTCCTACAATGAGCAGTTCTTC
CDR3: CASSRAGVSYNEQFF

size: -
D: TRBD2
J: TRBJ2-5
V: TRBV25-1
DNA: TGTGCCAGCAGTGAATATGGACTAGCGGGAGGGTGGGAGACCCAGTACTTC
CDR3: CASSEYGLAGGWETQYF

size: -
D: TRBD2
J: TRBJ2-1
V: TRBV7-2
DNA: TGTGCCAGCAGCTTACTAGGGCTAGCGGGAGTGAATGAGCAGTTCTTC
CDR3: CASSLLGLAGVNEQFF

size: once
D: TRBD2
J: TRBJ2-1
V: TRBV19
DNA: TGTGCCAGTAGTACCGGACTAGCGGGACCCTACAATGAGCAGTTCTTC
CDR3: CASSTGLAGPYNEQFF

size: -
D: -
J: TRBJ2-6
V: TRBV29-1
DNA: TGCAGCGTTGAAGTGGTCCAGGAACACTCTGGGGCCAACGTCCTGACTTTC
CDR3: CSVEVVQEHSGANVLTF

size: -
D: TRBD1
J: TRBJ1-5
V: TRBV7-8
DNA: TGTGCCAGCAGCTTAGCGCTAAGGGGGCGTAATCAGCCCCAGCATTTT
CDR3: CASSLALRGRNQPQHF

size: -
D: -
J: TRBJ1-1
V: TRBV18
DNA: TGTGCCAGCTCACTAGGAGGCCCTGGGAACACTGAAGCTTTCTTT
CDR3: CASSLGGPGNTEAFF

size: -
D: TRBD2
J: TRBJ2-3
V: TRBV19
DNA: TGTGCCAGTAGTAAACTAGCGGGAGGGACAGATACGCAGTATTTT
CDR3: CASSKLAGGTDTQYF

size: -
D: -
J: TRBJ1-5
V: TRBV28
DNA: TGTGCCAGCAGGTTTCAGGGGAATTGGTGGAAGCCCCAGCATTTT
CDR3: CASRFQGNWWKPQHF

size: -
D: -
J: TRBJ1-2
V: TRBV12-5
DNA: TGTGCTAGTGGTTTACGCGATGGCTACACCTTC
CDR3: CASGLRDGYTF

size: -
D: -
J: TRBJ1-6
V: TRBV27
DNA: TGTGCCAGCACCCGTGCGGGACTGAAGGAGTCACCCCTCCACTTT
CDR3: CASTRAGLKESPLHF

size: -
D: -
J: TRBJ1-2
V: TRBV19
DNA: TGTGCCAGTAGTATAGTATACGGGTTAGGGAGCGAAATTAACTATGGCTACACCTTC
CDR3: CASSIVYGLGSEINYGYTF

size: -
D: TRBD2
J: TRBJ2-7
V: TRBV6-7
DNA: TGTGCCAGCAGTGCGAGCGGGAGGGGCTACGAGCAGTACTTC
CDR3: CASSASGRGYEQYF

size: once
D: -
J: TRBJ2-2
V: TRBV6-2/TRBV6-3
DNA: TGTGCCAGCAGTTACTCACTGTGGAGGTTGAGGAACACCGGGGAGCTGTTTTTT
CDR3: CASSYSLWRLRNTGELFF

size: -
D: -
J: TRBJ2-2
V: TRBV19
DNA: TGTGCCAGTAGTATAGGATGGGGCGCGAACACCGGGGAGCTGTTTTTT
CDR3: CASSIGWGANTGELFF

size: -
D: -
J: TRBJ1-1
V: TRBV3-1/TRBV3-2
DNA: TGTGCCAGCAGCCTTGGGGGGGATGGAGGTGAAGCTTTCTTT
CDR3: CASSLGGDGGEAFF

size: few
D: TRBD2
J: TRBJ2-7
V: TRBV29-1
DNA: TGCAGCGTGGGGACTAGCGGGACCTACGAGCAGTACTTC
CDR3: CSVGTSGTYEQYF

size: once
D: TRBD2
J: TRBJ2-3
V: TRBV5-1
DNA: TGCGCCAGCACCTTGACTAGCGGGTTCACAGATACGCAGTATTTT
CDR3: CASTLTSGFTDTQYF

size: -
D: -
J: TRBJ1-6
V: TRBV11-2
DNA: TGTGCCAGCTCTTCGGCGGGACTGGATAATTCACCCCTCCACTTT
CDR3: CASSSAGLDNSPLHF

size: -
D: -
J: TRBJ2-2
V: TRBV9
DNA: TGTGCCAGCAGCGTAGGGTTAGGGGCGCGGAAGAACACCGGGGAGCTGTTTTTT
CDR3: CASSVGLGARKNTGELFF

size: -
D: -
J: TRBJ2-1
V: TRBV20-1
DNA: TGCAGAGCGAGTCTTATCTCCTACAATGAGCAGTTCTTC
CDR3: CRASLISYNEQFF

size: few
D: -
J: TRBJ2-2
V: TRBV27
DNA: TGTGCCAGCAGTTTCATCAGTTTAGGGGAGCTGTTTTTT
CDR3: CASSFISLGELFF

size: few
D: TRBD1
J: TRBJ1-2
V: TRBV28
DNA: TGTGCCAGCAGTCAAGACAGGGTGCATGGCTACACCTTC
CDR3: CASSQDRVHGYTF

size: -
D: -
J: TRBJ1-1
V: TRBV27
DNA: TGTGCCAGCAGGACAGAGGGACAACTTAAAGGCACTGAAGCTTTCTTT
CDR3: CASRTEGQLKGTEAFF

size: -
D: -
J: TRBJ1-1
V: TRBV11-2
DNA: TGTGCCAGCAGCATCCTGGGCTTAATCCTTGGGAACACTGAAGCTTTCTTT
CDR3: CASSILGLILGNTEAFF

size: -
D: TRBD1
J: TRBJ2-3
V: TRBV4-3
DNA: TGCGCCAGCAGCCGGGACAGGGCGGATACGCAGTATTTT
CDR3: CASSRDRADTQYF

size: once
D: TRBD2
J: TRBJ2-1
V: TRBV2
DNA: TGTGCCAGCAGTGAAATTGGACTAGCAGTCAATGAGCAGTTCTTC
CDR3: CASSEIGLAVNEQFF

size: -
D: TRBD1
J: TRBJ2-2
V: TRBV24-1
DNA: TGTGCCACCAGTGATTTGCAAATCGAGGGGGCTATGGACACCGGGGAGCTGTTTTTT
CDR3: CATSDLQIEGAMDTGELFF

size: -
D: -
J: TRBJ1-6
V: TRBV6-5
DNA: TGTGCCACCCGAGGGGACTTTAATTCACCCCTCCACTTT
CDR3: CATRGDFNSPLHF

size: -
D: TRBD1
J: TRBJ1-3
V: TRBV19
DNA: TGTGCCAGTAGTGACCGGACAGGGAGTGGAAACACCATATATTTT
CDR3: CASSDRTGSGNTIYF

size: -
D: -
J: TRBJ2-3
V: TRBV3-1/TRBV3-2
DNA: TGTGCCAGCAGCCCGGGGTCCCGCACAGATACGCAGTATTTT
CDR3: CASSPGSRTDTQYF

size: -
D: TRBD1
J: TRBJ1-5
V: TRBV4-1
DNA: TGCGCCAGCAGCCAAGCTTTCACTCGCGGACAGGGCAGTCAGCCCCAGCATTTT
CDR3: CASSQAFTRGQGSQPQHF

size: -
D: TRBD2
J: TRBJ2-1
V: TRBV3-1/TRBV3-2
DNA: TGTGCCAGCAGCCAAGAGTTAACGGGGGGTGAGCAGTTCTTC
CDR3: CASSQELTGGEQFF

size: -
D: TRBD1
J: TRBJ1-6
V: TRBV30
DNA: TGTGCCTGGAGACAACACAGGGGAGGAAATTCACCCCTCCACTTT
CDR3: CAWRQHRGGNSPLHF